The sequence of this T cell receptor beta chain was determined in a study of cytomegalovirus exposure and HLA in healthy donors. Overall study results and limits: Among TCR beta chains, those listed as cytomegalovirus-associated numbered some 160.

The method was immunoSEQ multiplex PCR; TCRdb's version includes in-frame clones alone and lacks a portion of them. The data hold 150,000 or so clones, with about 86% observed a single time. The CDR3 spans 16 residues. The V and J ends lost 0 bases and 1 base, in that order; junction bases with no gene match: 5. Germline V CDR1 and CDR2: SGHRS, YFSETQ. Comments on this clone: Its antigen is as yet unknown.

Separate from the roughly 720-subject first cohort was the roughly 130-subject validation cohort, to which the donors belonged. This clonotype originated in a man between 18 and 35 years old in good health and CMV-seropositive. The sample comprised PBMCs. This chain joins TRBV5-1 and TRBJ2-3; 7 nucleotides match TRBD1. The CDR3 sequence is CASSLVRGRRTDTQYF. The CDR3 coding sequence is TGCGCCAGCAGCTTGGTGAGGGGGCGTCGCACAGATACGCAGTATTTT. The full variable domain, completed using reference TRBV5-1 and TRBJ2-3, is KAGVTQTPRYLIKTRGQQVTLSCSPISGHRSVSWYQQTPGQGLQFLFEYFSETQRNKGNFPGRFSGRQFSNSRSEMNVSTLELGDSALYLCASSLVRGRRTDTQYFGPGTRLTVL.